A single sample is the source of the 17 T cell receptor beta chains below, sequenced in a study of blood T cell repertoires in COVID-19. Repertoires were generated with immunoSEQ multiplex PCR, while TCRdb's copy carries only in-frame clones and drops some. The table shows about 150,000 clones, with about 86% occurring only once. Sequencing input: peripheral blood. These TCRs come from a woman aged 55 to 70 with acute or convalescent COVID-19.

This chain links TRBV3-1 (or the pseudogene TRBV3-2) with TRBJ2-1, with TRBD2 identical over 9 bases. The V segment lost 5 bases and the J segment 14 bases; nucleotides outside the gene matches: 7. CDR3 length: 12 amino acids. The germline CDR1 and CDR2 sequences are LGHDT and YNNKEL (reference sequence). The CDR3 loop reads CASSNSGGLEFF. As DNA, the CDR3 is TGTGCCAGCAGCAATAGCGGGGGCCTTGAGTTCTTC.

The rearrangement uses TRBV11-2 and TRBJ2-3; 11 bases match TRBD2. From germline, CDR1 is SGHAT and CDR2 FQNNGV. J gave up 7 bases and V 5 bases, and 20 bases lay outside the gene matches. The length of the CDR3 is 19 residues. The DNA for the CDR3 is TGTGCCAGCAGCCCTGGTGTTACCCCACTAGCGGGGGTTGGGAATACGCAGTATTTT. Protein product: CASSPGVTPLAGVGNTQYF.

The chain links TRBV9 to TRBJ1-3, with 12 bases matching TRBD1. V trimming: 2 bases; J trimming: 3 bases; junction bases outside the gene matches: 9. The germline gives CDR1 SGDLS, CDR2 YYNGEE. CDR3 length: 18 amino acids. CDR3 sequence (DNA): TGTGCCAGCAGCGTTGAGTCGGGACAGGGGGCGAGTGGAAACACCATATATTTT. It encodes CASSVESGQGASGNTIYF.

V gene TRBV2 combines with J gene TRBJ1-4; D may be TRBD1 (6 bases). Trimming cost V 6 bases and J 7 bases, with 15 bases left between them. The CDR3 runs 14 residues. Germline CDR1 is SNHLY and CDR2 is FYNNEI. CDR3: CASRGGVNGEKLFF. The CDR3 nucleotides read TGTGCCAGCAGAGGGGGGGTAAACGGTGAAAAACTGTTTTTT.

This sequence joins TRBV7-6 and TRBJ2-2; TRBD2 aligns across 10 bases. The V and J ends lost 1 base and 1 base, in that order; junction bases with no gene match: 0. This CDR3 contains 16 residues. Germline V gene lookup returns CDR1 SGHVS and CDR2 FNYEAQ. The DNA for the CDR3 is TGTGCCAGCAGCTTAGTAGCGGGGGGGAACACCGGGGAGCTGTTTTTT. Amino acid sequence: CASSLVAGGNTGELFF.

The genes are TRBV7-8 and TRBJ1-2; TRBD1 matches at 7 bases. The CDR3 is made up of 15 amino acids. Germline CDR1 is SGHVS and CDR2 is FQNEAQ. V lost 4 bases, J lost 7 bases, and 12 bases stayed unmatched. The CDR3 reads CASSSGQPLIGGYTF. For the CDR3, the DNA is TGTGCCAGCAGCTCGGGACAGCCCCTGATTGGTGGCTACACCTTC.

V and J are TRBV5-1 and TRBJ1-1; tentative D call: TRBD1 (5 bases). CDR1 is SGHRS, CDR2 YFSETQ, per germline. The CDR3 consists of 15 residues. Between the trimmed V and J ends, which lost 4 bases and 3 bases, there was a span of 16 bases. CDR3 DNA: TGCGCCAGCAGCCCTGGCGGGGGTATGGACACTGAAGCTTTCTTT. Translating gives CASSPGGGMDTEAFF.

The V and J genes are TRBV6-1 and TRBJ2-1, with 15 bases lining up with TRBD2. From germline, CDR1 is MNHNS and CDR2 SASEGT. V shed 4 bases, J shed 5 bases, and the junction held 12 bases outside the gene matches. The CDR3 spans 19 residues. CDR3 coding DNA: TGTGCCAGCAGTGCCGCCTCAGGGACTAGCGGGGGGCCGAACAATGAGCAGTTCTTC. Its translation: CASSAASGTSGGPNNEQFF.

This chain uses TRBV6-6 with TRBJ1-2; 7 nucleotides line up with TRBD1. This CDR3 contains 14 residues. Per the germline V gene, CDR1 is MNHNY and CDR2 is SVGAGI (reference sequence). V dropped 2 bases and J dropped 4; count of bases not matched to a gene: 4. CDR3 bases: TGTGCCAGCAGTTACCGATCAGGGGGCTATGGCTACACCTTC. It yields the protein CASSYRSGGYGYTF.

This clone was seen a single time. This sequence joins TRBV27 and TRBJ2-1, with D perhaps TRBD2 (6 bases). The germline V gene encodes CDR1 MNHEY and CDR2 SMNVEV (reference sequence). The CDR3 totals 15 residues. V lost 8 bases and J lost 6, with 20 bases in between. CDR3 region: CASRGAGNLANEQFF. For the CDR3, the DNA is TGTGCCAGCCGCGGGGCAGGGAATTTAGCCAATGAGCAGTTCTTC.

The chain is built from TRBV30 and TRBJ1-6; unclear D gene. With 2 bases removed from V and 4 bases from J, the gap between germline ends came to 12 bases. The V gene's germline CDR1 is GTSNPN and CDR2 SVGIG (reference sequence). CDR3 length: 15 residues. CDR3 protein: CAWSISSGYNSPLHF. As DNA, the CDR3 is TGTGCCTGGAGTATCTCATCCGGTTATAATTCACCCCTCCACTTT.

The rearrangement links TRBV2 to TRBJ1-1; D ambiguous. Trimming shortened V by 3 bases and J by 2 bases, and 16 bases separated the two germline ends. This CDR3 has 16 residues. Germline lookup yields CDR1 SNHLY and CDR2 FYNNEI. CDR3 protein: CASSDGLDVANTEAFF. In nucleotides, the CDR3 is TGTGCCAGCAGTGACGGGTTAGATGTGGCAAACACTGAAGCTTTCTTT. Using reference TRBV2 and TRBJ1-1 for the parts outside the CDR3, the full variable domain is EPEVTQTPSHQVTQMGQEVILRCVPISNHLYFYWYRQILGQKVEFLVSFYNNEISEKSEIFDDQFSVERPDGSNFTLKIRSTKLEDSAMYFCASSDGLDVANTEAFFGQGTRLTVV.

V is TRBV3-1 (or the pseudogene TRBV3-2) and J is TRBJ2-1, with a weak D call TRBD1 (6 bases). V was shortened by 0 bases and J by 5 bases, with 11 bases between the two germline ends. The CDR3 is 15 amino acids. Germline CDR1 and CDR2: LGHDT and YNNKEL (reference sequence). The CDR3 is CASSQEGTRNNEQFF. The CDR3 bases are TGTGCCAGCAGCCAAGAGGGGACAAGGAACAATGAGCAGTTCTTC.

The chain recombines TRBV4-2 with TRBJ1-1; TRBD1 aligns across 8 bases. J gave up 1 base and V 4 bases, and 8 bases lay outside the gene matches. The CDR3 runs to 16 residues. Germline V gives CDR1 LGHNA, CDR2 YNFKEQ. CDR3 sequence: CASSRPHGTGNTEAFF. The CDR3 DNA sequence: TGTGCCAGCAGCCGCCCCCACGGGACAGGGAACACTGAAGCTTTCTTT.

The genes are TRBV7-3 and TRBJ1-1; 7 nucleotides agree with TRBD1. This CDR3 is 14 amino acids long. Germline values: CDR1 SGHTA, CDR2 FQGTGA. V gave up 4 bases and J gave up 0 bases; unmatched junction bases: 2. CDR3 nucleotide sequence: TGTGCCAGCAGCTCGGGACAGATGAACACTGAAGCTTTCTTT. It specifies CASSSGQMNTEAFF.

This chain joins TRBV3-1 (or the pseudogene TRBV3-2) and TRBJ2-1; unclear D gene. This CDR3 region has 12 residues. Germline V gene data show CDR1 as LGHDT and CDR2 as YNNKEL (reference sequence). V was clipped by 0 bases and J by 6 bases, with 3 bases between them. CDR3 loop: CASSQESNEQFF. The CDR3 coding sequence is TGTGCCAGCAGCCAAGAGAGCAATGAGCAGTTCTTC.

The rearrangement joins TRBV6-5 to TRBJ1-2, with D unresolved. Between the trimmed V and J ends, which lost 0 bases and 4 bases, there was a span of 12 bases. The CDR3 length is 15 residues. CDR1 and CDR2 from the germline V gene are MNHEY and SVGAGI. The CDR3 loop is CASSYSGRYSYGYTF. As DNA, the CDR3 is TGTGCCAGCAGTTACTCGGGCAGATACTCCTATGGCTACACCTTC.